The 27 T cell receptor beta chains presented below share a single source sample, sequenced in a study of tumor-infiltrating lymphocytes in oesophageal squamous cell carcinoma. Each CDR3 protein is one row after TCRdb ran MiXCR on the PCR reads. The sample holds more than 8,000 distinct CDR3 sequences, approximately 58% seen once. Source material: esophageal tumor tissue. These receptors were collected from a female donor with esophageal squamous cell carcinoma.

This chain uses TRBV27 with TRBJ2-3, with TRBD2 matching over 9 bases. Germline trimming cut 9 bases from V and 7 bases from J; bases unmatched to any gene: 8. The CDR3 has 13 amino acids. Germline assignment: CDR1 MNHEY and CDR2 SMNVEV (reference sequence). CDR3: CASGLAGMNTQYF. The CDR3 DNA is TGTGCCAGTGGGCTAGCGGGGATGAATACGCAGTATTTT.

A remark on this clonotype: This may arise from a read error, as a much more abundant clone is one base away. CDR3 protein: CVSSLGGQTYNEQYF. The CDR3 DNA sequence: TGTGTCAGCAGCTTAGGGGGACAGACCTACAATGAGCAGTACTTC. The rearrangement uses TRBV7-9 and TRBJ2-4; 7 bases are a match to TRBD1. Germline V gene lookup returns CDR1 SEHNR and CDR2 FQNEAQ (reference sequence). The CDR3 contains 15 residues.

This clonotype was found a few times. The chain recombines TRBV6-6 with TRBJ2-1; 11 bases align to TRBD2. The CDR3 runs to 15 residues. The V segment lost 6 bases and the J segment 6 bases; nucleotides outside the gene matches: 7. Per the germline V gene, CDR1 is MNHNY and CDR2 is SVGAGI (reference sequence). The CDR3 loop reads CASSLTSGMVNEQFF. The DNA for the CDR3 is TGTGCCAGCAGCCTGACTAGCGGGATGGTCAATGAGCAGTTCTTC.

This clonotype was seen at least ten times. The chain combines TRBV7-9 with TRBJ2-1; TRBD2 agrees at 12 bases. The CDR3 has 18 amino acids. The V segment lost 1 base and the J segment 8 bases; nucleotides outside the gene matches: 12. Germline loops: CDR1 SEHNR, CDR2 FQNEAQ (reference sequence). CDR3 nucleotides: TGTGCCAGCAGCTTAGGGTGGCTAGCGGGAGGGCACAGGCATGAGCAGTTCTTC. This translates into CASSLGWLAGGHRHEQFF.

The chain couples TRBV10-3 to TRBJ2-4, with 8 bases matching TRBD1. With the DNA end fitting TRBJ2-1 better, the J assignment may be wrong. CDR3 length equals 16 residues. Germline V gene sequence: CDR1 ENHRY, CDR2 SYGVKD. CDR3 loop: CAISESAGGSGNEQFF. In DNA, the CDR3 is TGTGCCATCAGTGAGTCAGCAGGGGGCTCAGGGAATGAGCAGTTCTTC.

J is TRBJ2-3 and V is TRBV7-8; D possibly corresponds to TRBD2 (5 bases). V gave up 2 bases and J gave up 14 bases, with 14 bases separating them. Germline values: CDR1 SGHVS, CDR2 FQNEAQ. This CDR3 is built from 12 residues. This CDR3 reads CASSLNTGELYF. The CDR3 nucleotides read TGTGCCAGCAGCTTAAACACCGGGGAGCTGTATTTT.

V is TRBV28 and J is TRBJ2-5, with D unclear. CDR1 is MDHEN and CDR2 is SYDVKM in the germline V gene. The CDR3 contains 14 residues. Between the trimmed V and J ends, which lost 8 bases and 7 bases, there was a span of 20 bases. The CDR3 sequence: CASGPQGRSRTQYF. In DNA form, the CDR3 reads TGTGCCAGCGGTCCCCAAGGACGCTCGAGGACCCAGTACTTC. The full variable domain, completed using reference TRBV28 and TRBJ2-5, is DVKVTQSSRYLVKRTGEKVFLECVQDMDHENMFWYRQDPGLGLRLIYFSYDVKMKEKGDIPEGYSVSREKKERFSLILESASTNQTSMYLCASGPQGRSRTQYFGPGTRLLVL.

The CDR3 nucleotides are TGTGCCAGCAGTGAAGGGGCCGGGGAGCTGTTTTTT. It specifies CASSEGAGELFF. The chain employs TRBV6-1 and TRBJ2-2; D gene ambiguous. V lost 1 base, J lost 6 bases, and 3 bases lay in between. The germline V gene encodes CDR1 MNHNS and CDR2 SASEGT. The length of the CDR3 is 12 residues.

The V and J genes are TRBV7-8 and TRBJ1-4; 9 nucleotides align to TRBD1. CDR1 SGHVS and CDR2 FQNEAQ come from the germline V gene. The CDR3 is 15 residues long. The trim removed 5 bases at V and 5 bases at J, leaving 6 bases unmatched. CDR3 bases: TGTGCCAGCAGCCGGGGACAGGGAGGGAATGAAAAACTGTTTTTT. It yields the protein CASSRGQGGNEKLFF.

This chain connects TRBV6-2 or TRBV6-3 to TRBJ1-4, with D perhaps TRBD1 (6 bases). The CDR3 sequence is 16 residues long. The V end lost 6 bases, the J end lost 10 bases, and 24 bases lay between the germline ends. The germline V gene encodes CDR1 MNHEY and CDR2 SVGEGT. Here the CDR3 reads CASRPFKPGAAGKLFF. The CDR3 region has the DNA TGTGCCAGCAGACCTTTCAAACCGGGGGCGGCGGGAAAACTGTTTTTT.

This rearrangement joins TRBV28 to TRBJ2-5; D ambiguous. The closer fit of TRBJ2-7 to the DNA end suggests the J call may be wrong. This CDR3 contains 12 residues. From germline, CDR1 is MDHEN and CDR2 SYDVKM. The CDR3 nucleotides are TGTGCCAGCGGGTCCGACTCCTACGAGCAGTACTTC. Protein sequence: CASGSDSYEQYF.

The rearrangement joins TRBV7-9 to TRBJ1-1; maybe TRBD1 (5 bases). This CDR3 is built from 14 residues. The V and J ends lost 4 bases and 1 base respectively, with 10 bases between them. Per germline, CDR1 SEHNR and CDR2 FQNEAQ (reference sequence). CDR3 loop: CASSSTGENTEAFF. The CDR3 DNA sequence: TGTGCCAGCAGCTCCACAGGTGAGAACACTGAAGCTTTCTTT. Full variable domain (missing parts from reference TRBV7-9 and TRBJ1-1): DTGVSQNPRHKITKRGQNVTFRCDPISEHNRLYWYRQTLGQGPEFLTYFQNEAQLEKSRLLSDRFSAERPKGSFSTLEIQRTEQGDSAMYLCASSSTGENTEAFFGQGTRLTVV.

J is TRBJ2-1 and V is TRBV6-6, with 7 bases lining up with TRBD2. The DNA matches TRBJ2-5 better at its end, which makes the J call doubtful. There are 15 residues in the CDR3. Germline loops: CDR1 MNHNY, CDR2 SVGAGI (reference sequence). CDR3 DNA sequence: TGTGCCAGCAGTTACCCGGGAGGCCCCCAAGAGACCCAGTACTTC. Amino acid sequence: CASSYPGGPQETQYF.

This clonotype showed up just a few times. This chain connects TRBV7-2 to TRBJ2-4; possible D gene TRBD1, 5 bases. The J call may be incorrect, as the DNA end agrees better with TRBJ2-1. The CDR3 is 13 residues long. The germline CDR1 and CDR2 sequences are SGHTA and FQGNSA. CDR3 sequence reads: CASSLSRANEQFF. The CDR3 coding sequence is TGTGCCAGCAGCTTATCCAGGGCGAATGAGCAGTTCTTC.

The V gene is TRBV7-8, the J gene TRBJ2-5, with a tentative D call TRBD1 (6 bases). Germline V gene lookup returns CDR1 SGHVS and CDR2 FQNEAQ. This CDR3 contains 12 residues. The V end was cut by 3 bases, the J end by 11 bases, with 13 bases between. The CDR3: CASSLDSHKQYF. The DNA of the CDR3 is TGTGCCAGCAGCTTGGACAGTCACAAGCAGTACTTC.

The rearrangement uses TRBV12-3 or TRBV12-4 and TRBJ2-1; D ambiguous. The CDR3 spans 16 residues. The V gene lost 2 bases and the J gene lost 2 bases, with 13 bases spanning the gap. CDR3 nucleotides: TGTGCCAGCAGTTTAACACTGGTCCCCCCCTACAATGAGCAGTTCTTC. This codes for CASSLTLVPPYNEQFF.

The V call is TRBV7-6, the J call TRBJ2-4, with 11 nucleotides matching TRBD1. Matching the DNA end better, TRBJ2-7 makes the J call doubtful. Germline CDR1 SGHVS, CDR2 FNYEAQ. There are 14 residues in the CDR3. In DNA form, the CDR3 reads TGTGCCAGCAGCTTAGGGACAGGGGGCGTCGAGCAGTACTTC. It is translated as CASSLGTGGVEQYF.

In this sample, this clonotype is large. J is TRBJ2-5 and V is TRBV7-3, with 8 bases lining up with TRBD1. Germline V gene data show CDR1 as SGHTA and CDR2 as FQGTGA. The CDR3 is 14 amino acids. J lost 4 bases, V lost 3 bases, and 4 bases had no gene match. The CDR3: CASSFRGQGETQYF. The CDR3 DNA sequence: TGTGCCAGCAGCTTCAGGGGGCAGGGAGAGACCCAGTACTTC.

V is TRBV7-3 and J is TRBJ2-4, with TRBD2 matching over 10 bases. Near its end, the DNA agrees better with TRBJ2-1, so the J call may be wrong. CDR1 SGHTA and CDR2 FQGTGA come from the germline V gene. The CDR3 contains 16 residues. The CDR3 DNA reads as TGTGCCAGCAGCAAACCGGGACTAGCGAGTTACAATGAGCAGTTCTTC. This encodes CASSKPGLASYNEQFF.

The chain has TRBV28 and TRBJ2-6; 12 bases align to TRBD2. V was clipped by 3 bases and J by 2 bases; unmatched bases: 5. The germline V gene encodes CDR1 MDHEN and CDR2 SYDVKM. CDR3 length equals 18 residues. In nucleotides, the CDR3 is TGTGCCAGCAGTTTGACTAGCGGGAGATCAGCTGGGGCCAACGTCCTGACTTTC. This translates into CASSLTSGRSAGANVLTF. The full variable domain, its missing parts supplied by reference TRBV28 and TRBJ2-6, is DVKVTQSSRYLVKRTGEKVFLECVQDMDHENMFWYRQDPGLGLRLIYFSYDVKMKEKGDIPEGYSVSREKKERFSLILESASTNQTSMYLCASSLTSGRSAGANVLTFGAGSRLTVL.

The V call is TRBV6-6, the J call TRBJ2-5, with a tentative D call TRBD1 (6 bases). The DNA end is a closer match to TRBJ2-7, so the J assignment may be wrong. The germline V gene has CDR1 MNHNY and CDR2 SVGAGI (reference sequence). The CDR3 sequence is 14 residues long. CDR3 sequence: CASRDSVSFDEQYF. The CDR3 DNA reads TGTGCCAGCAGGGACAGTGTTTCGTTCGACGAGCAGTACTTC.

The V gene is TRBV7-3, the J gene TRBJ2-1; D is ambiguous. The CDR3 covers 13 residues. V lost 6 bases and J 11 bases, leaving 17 bases between the germline ends. Germline-derived CDR1 and CDR2 are SGHTA and FQGTGA. CDR3 DNA: TGTGCCAGCAGTTCCTCTGGCCTACCACAGCAGTTCTTC. Protein product: CASSSSGLPQQFF.

This clonotype was counted a few times. The chain carries TRBV7-2 and TRBJ2-5; 8 positions agree with TRBD2. The CDR3 contains 17 residues. CDR1 is SGHTA, CDR2 FQGNSA, per germline. The J segment lost 1 base and the V segment lost 1 base, leaving 8 bases of the junction unmatched. DNA for the CDR3: TGTGCCAGCAGCTTAGTCCACGGGGGGGCCCCCCAAGAGACCCAGTACTTC. The encoded protein is CASSLVHGGAPQETQYF.

This clonotype has only one observation. The chain uses TRBV7-2 and TRBJ2-5; D not certain. The DNA end is a closer match to TRBJ2-7, so the J assignment may be wrong. Per the germline V gene, CDR1 is SGHTA and CDR2 is FQGNSA. This CDR3 contains 17 residues. CDR3 bases: TGTGCCAGCAGCTTAGCCGATACCAGGTGGGTCTCCTACGAGCAGTACTTC. This codes for CASSLADTRWVSYEQYF.

The chain employs TRBV6-6 and TRBJ2-7, with D perhaps TRBD2 (5 bases). The CDR3 is 16 residues long. The ends were cut back, 0 bases at V and 0 bases at J, with 12 bases in the middle. CDR1 is MNHNY and CDR2 is SVGAGI in the germline V gene (reference sequence). This chain's CDR3 is CASSYSTLTSSYEQYF. The CDR3 coding sequence is TGTGCCAGCAGTTACTCGACCCTTACTAGCTCCTACGAGCAGTACTTC.

This chain joins TRBV11-3 and TRBJ2-1; 8 bases align to TRBD1. The CDR3 is made up of 15 amino acids. J was trimmed by 4 bases and V by 0 bases; bases with no gene match: 2. Germline values: CDR1 SGHNT, CDR2 YENEEA. CDR3 sequence (DNA): TGTGCCAGCAGCTTAGAACAGGGGGGTTACAATGAGCAGTTCTTC. Its protein product is CASSLEQGGYNEQFF.

There are many counts of this clonotype. This may come from a read error, since a much larger clone is one base off. The chain uses TRBV7-2 and TRBJ1-2, with TRBD1 as a possible D gene (6 bases). The CDR3 totals 13 residues. Germline lookup yields CDR1 SGHTA and CDR2 FQGNSA. This CDR3 reads CASSLDRTYGYNF. The CDR3 DNA reads as TGTGCCAGCAGTCTGGACAGAACCTATGGCTACAACTTC.